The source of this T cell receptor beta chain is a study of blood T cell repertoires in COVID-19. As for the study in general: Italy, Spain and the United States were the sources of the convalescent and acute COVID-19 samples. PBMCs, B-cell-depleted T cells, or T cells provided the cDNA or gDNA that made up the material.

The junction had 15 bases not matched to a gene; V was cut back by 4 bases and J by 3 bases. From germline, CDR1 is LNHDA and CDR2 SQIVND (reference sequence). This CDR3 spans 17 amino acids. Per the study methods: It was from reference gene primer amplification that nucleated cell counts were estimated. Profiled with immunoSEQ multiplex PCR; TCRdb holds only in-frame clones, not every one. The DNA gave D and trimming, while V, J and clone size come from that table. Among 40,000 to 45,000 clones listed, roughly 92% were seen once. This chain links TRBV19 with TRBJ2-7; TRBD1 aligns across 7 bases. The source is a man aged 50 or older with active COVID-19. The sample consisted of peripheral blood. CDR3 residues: CASSTTPGQAPRYEQYF. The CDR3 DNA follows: TGTGCCAGTAGTACCACCCCCGGACAGGCCCCCCGCTACGAGCAGTACTTC.